Listed below are T cell receptor beta chains from one sample, sequenced in a study of shared clonotypes between healthy human individuals. The method was immunoSEQ multiplex PCR; TCRdb's version includes in-frame clones alone and lacks a portion of them. The top ten clones hold approximately 0.95% of a sample with about 1.1 million clones, about 80% of them seen once. Sample: memory CD4+ T cells from PBMCs. All receptors come from a young man in good health. Some clones in this sample may be carry-over from other donors' samples. The CDR3 runs from the conserved cysteine through the conserved F or W. D genes are given only for firm matches. Size values are once, few and many counts, or a class for expanded clones, and some rows have none.

>TRBJ2-6|NA|TRBV11-2|NA
TGTGCCAGCAGCTTAATTGGGTCTGGGGCCAACGTCCTGACTTTC
CASSLIGSGANVLTF
>TRBJ2-1|TRBD2|TRBV2|NA
TGTGCCAGCAGGCACGAACTAGCGGACTCCTACAATGAGCAGTTCTTC
CASRHELADSYNEQFF
>TRBJ2-2|NA|TRBV28|NA
TGTGCCAGCAGTTTAGTATCAGGGTTTTCGAACACCGGGGAGCTGTTTTTT
CASSLVSGFSNTGELFF
>TRBJ1-1|NA|TRBV10-3|NA
TGTGCCATCAGTGAGGACTTGAACACTGAAGCTTTCTTT
CAISEDLNTEAFF
>TRBJ2-3|NA|TRBV6-5|once
TGTGCCAGCAGTTCCCGTCGGCATACGCAGTATTTT
CASSSRRHTQYF
>TRBJ2-3|TRBD2|TRBV2|NA
TGTGCCAGCAGTGGACTAGCGGGACCGGATACGCAGTATTTT
CASSGLAGPDTQYF
>TRBJ2-7|NA|TRBV2|NA
TGTGCCAGCAGTGAAGCGGAATGGAACTACGAGCAGTACTTC
CASSEAEWNYEQYF
>TRBJ2-3|TRBD2|TRBV6-1|NA
TGTGCCACTTCGACTAGCTTCCCTTATCAGGATACGCAGTATTTT
CATSTSFPYQDTQYF
>TRBJ1-1|NA|TRBV5-1|NA
TGCGCCAGCAGCTTCCAGACAGGCAACACTGAAGCTTTCTTT
CASSFQTGNTEAFF
>TRBJ1-2|TRBD1|TRBV6-6|few
TGTGCCAGCAGCCGACAGGGGAACGGGTTCGGCTACACCTTC
CASSRQGNGFGYTF
>TRBJ1-3|NA|TRBV4-1|NA
TGCGCCAGCAGCCAAGATCAGGCCTACTCTGGAAACACCATATATTTT
CASSQDQAYSGNTIYF
>TRBJ1-2|TRBD1|TRBV29-1|NA
TGCAGCGTCTCACGGACTAGACAGGGGGAGGTGACCTTC
CSVSRTRQGEVTF
>TRBJ1-6|NA|TRBV6-1|few
TGTGCCGGCAGCGCAGGGCCGTATAATTCACCCCTCCACTTT
CAGSAGPYNSPLHF
>TRBJ2-6|NA|TRBV18|NA
TGTGCCAGCTCTCCCGGTACGGCAGGGACCGGGGCCAACGTCCTGACTTTC
CASSPGTAGTGANVLTF
>TRBJ2-6|NA|TRBV4-1|NA
TGCGCCAGCAGCCTCGGTGTCTCTGGGGCCAACGTCCTGACTTTC
CASSLGVSGANVLTF
>TRBJ1-4|TRBD1|TRBV6-5|NA
TGTGCCAGCAGGGGTCGGGACAGGGCGACGGGAAAACTGTTTTTT
CASRGRDRATGKLFF
>TRBJ2-7|TRBD2|TRBV4-2|NA
TGTGCCAGCAGCCCACGCGGGCTAGCGGGAGCGAGCTCCTACGAGCAGTACTTC
CASSPRGLAGASSYEQYF
>TRBJ1-5|NA|TRBV28|NA
TGTGCCAGCAGTCCTGGGATGGCGGGAAATCAGCCCCAGCATTTT
CASSPGMAGNQPQHF
>TRBJ1-5|NA|TRBV6-1|NA
TGTGCCAGCAGGAGGGGGGTTCAGCCCCAGCATTTT
CASRRGVQPQHF
>TRBJ1-1|NA|TRBV18|NA
TGTGCCAGCGGGCAGGGCGGGTACACTGAAGCTTTCTTT
CASGQGGYTEAFF
>TRBJ2-7|NA|TRBV5-1|NA
TGCGCCAGCAGTATTGGGGACGGTACCTACGAGCAGTACTTC
CASSIGDGTYEQYF
>TRBJ2-7|NA|TRBV7-2|NA
TGTGCCAGCAGCTTAGAAGGGGGCAGCGGGTTCTACGAGCAGTACTTC
CASSLEGGSGFYEQYF
>TRBJ1-5|NA|TRBV27|NA
TGTGCCAGCAGGGACAGCGGGGGCAATCAGCCCCAGCATTTT
CASRDSGGNQPQHF
>TRBJ2-2|NA|TRBV4-2|once
TGTGCCAGCAGCCAAGTTCATGGGGGGACCGCCGGGGAGCTGTTTTTT
CASSQVHGGTAGELFF
>TRBJ1-2|NA|TRBV9|NA
TGTGCCAGCAGCGTAGATCAGGCCTACTATGGCTACACCTTC
CASSVDQAYYGYTF
>TRBJ2-5|TRBD2|TRBV29-1|NA
TGCAGCGGGCTAGCGGGAGAAGAGACCCAGTACTTC
CSGLAGEETQYF
>TRBJ1-5|NA|TRBV7-2|NA
TGTGCCAGCAGCCCAGGGGCAGGGGCCAGCAATCAGCCCCAGCATTTT
CASSPGAGASNQPQHF
>TRBJ1-1|NA|TRBV7-9|many
TGTGCCAGCAGCCCGGACCGCGCGGGGAACACTGAAGCTTTCTTT
CASSPDRAGNTEAFF
>TRBJ2-7|NA|TRBV30|NA
TGTGCCTGGAGTGTACCGGCGATAAGCTCCTACGAGCAGTACTTC
CAWSVPAISSYEQYF
>TRBJ2-2|TRBD2|TRBV27|NA
TGTGCCAGCAGTTGGTCGGGACTAGCGGTTAATTATGGGGCTACCGGGGAGCTGTTTTTT
CASSWSGLAVNYGATGELFF
>TRBJ1-1|TRBD1|TRBV5-4|few
TGTGCCAGCAGCCTACGACAGGGGGTCACTGAAGCTTTCTTT
CASSLRQGVTEAFF
>TRBJ2-2|NA|TRBV5-1|NA
TGCGCCAGCTCCCCTTCCCGAGGGTCAACCGGGGAGCTGTTTTTT
CASSPSRGSTGELFF
>TRBJ2-3|NA|TRBV11-3|few
TGTGCCAGCAGCCCGGTGTCGGGGACGCAGTATTTT
CASSPVSGTQYF
>TRBJ2-2|NA|TRBV5-1|NA
TGCGCCAGCAGCTTGACTAACTACGCGAACACCGGGGAGCTGTTTTTT
CASSLTNYANTGELFF
>TRBJ2-7|NA|TRBV7-8|NA
TGTGCCAGCAGCACACAGACAGGAAGAACCTACGAGCAGTACTTC
CASSTQTGRTYEQYF
>TRBJ2-5|TRBD1|TRBV2|NA
TGTGCCAGCAGACTGGGGACAGGGCGACTCCAAGAGACCCAGTACTTC
CASRLGTGRLQETQYF
>TRBJ1-4|NA|TRBV6-1|NA
TGTGCCAGCAGTGTTTCGTGGGGGATCGACGAAAAACTGTTTTTT
CASSVSWGIDEKLFF
>TRBJ1-2|NA|TRBV27|NA
TGTGCCAGCAGTTTAAGGGGACCAGAGGGCTACACCTTC
CASSLRGPEGYTF
>TRBJ1-2|NA|TRBV19|NA
TGTGCCAGTTCAGGACAATCCGGGAACTATGGCTACACCTTC
CASSGQSGNYGYTF
>TRBJ2-7|NA|TRBV20-1|NA
TGCAGTGCCACCCTAAGGGAGCAGTACTTC
CSATLREQYF
>TRBJ1-5|TRBD1|TRBV28|NA
TGTGCCAGCAGATCCACAGGGGTCGCAAATCAGCCCCAGCATTTT
CASRSTGVANQPQHF
>TRBJ1-6|TRBD1|TRBV6-5|once
TGTGCCAGCAGTTACTCGCATGGACAGGGGACTGCACCCCTCCACTTT
CASSYSHGQGTAPLHF
>TRBJ2-2|TRBD2|TRBV2|NA
TGTGCCAGCAGTGCCCCCCGGGAGGGAGGAATATTGCCCGGGGAGCTGTTTTTT
CASSAPREGGILPGELFF
>TRBJ2-3|NA|TRBV19|NA
TGTGCCAGTAGTATACTAAGGACTAGCACAGATACGCAGTATTTT
CASSILRTSTDTQYF
>TRBJ1-1|NA|TRBV7-2|NA
TGTGCCAGCAGCCCTCCTGCAGCGTCAGCGAAAGCTTTCTTT
CASSPPAASAKAFF
>TRBJ2-3|TRBD2|TRBV7-2|once
TGTGCCAGCAGCCGCGGGACTAGCGGGAGAAGAGATACGCAGTATTTT
CASSRGTSGRRDTQYF
>TRBJ1-1|NA|TRBV5-1|many
TGCGCCAGCAGCTTAATTCCCGGAGGGGTGAACACTGAAGCTTTCTTT
CASSLIPGGVNTEAFF
>TRBJ1-2|NA|TRBV21-1|many
TGTGCCAGCAGCTACAGGGGCGGCTATGGCTACACCTTC
CASSYRGGYGYTF
>TRBJ1-3|NA|TRBV21-1|NA
TGTGCCAGCACCCTTACAGGGGATGGAAACACCATATATTTT
CASTLTGDGNTIYF
>TRBJ1-4|NA|TRBV4-2|once
TGTGCCAGCAGCCACACAAGGATTGAGGAAAAACTGTTTTTT
CASSHTRIEEKLFF
>TRBJ2-1|NA|TRBV21-1|NA
TGTGCCAGCACCTCCATAAAACTCTGCATCAATGAGCAGTTCTTC
CASTSIKLCINEQFF
>TRBJ1-3|NA|TRBV28|NA
TGTGCCAGCAGTCGCTTCGGGGGTTTTGGAAACACCATATATTTT
CASSRFGGFGNTIYF